A single sample gave rise to the 31 T cell receptor beta chains below, sequenced in a study of OX40 agonist ivuxolimab in advanced cancers. This table comes from immunoSEQ multiplex PCR, and its TCRdb copy is limited to in-frame clones, with some not included. The sample yields about 76,000 clones, 85% to 90% seen once. Specimen: CD4+ or CD8+ T cells sorted from blood, collected in a trial of the OX40 agonist ivuxolimab. The receptors were gathered from an adult with an advanced solid tumor such as melanoma, head and neck, liver or kidney cancer.

The chain uses TRBV5-8 and TRBJ1-4, with D possibly matching TRBD1 (5 bases). The V end was cut by 2 bases, the J end by 5 bases, with 10 bases between. The CDR3 extends over 14 amino acids. Germline CDR1 SGHTS, CDR2 YDEGEE. The CDR3 reads CASSFPGGNEKLFF. Here the CDR3 DNA reads TGTGCCAGCAGCTTTCCGGGGGGGAATGAAAAACTGTTTTTT.

This chain uses TRBV19 with TRBJ2-1; TRBD2 aligns across 12 bases. Trimming at V came to 7 bases and at J to 0 bases, leaving 10 bases not matched to a gene. The CDR3 sequence is 18 residues long. Germline V CDR1 and CDR2: LNHDA, SQIVND (reference sequence). The DNA of the CDR3 is TGTGCCAGTAAGGGGACTAGCGGGCAGATATTCTCCTACAATGAGCAGTTCTTC. This sequence encodes CASKGTSGQIFSYNEQFF.

The CDR3 protein is CASSLLQGGDTEAFF. The CDR3 coding sequence is TGCGCCAGCAGCTTACTACAGGGAGGGGACACTGAAGCTTTCTTT. The chain employs TRBV5-1 and TRBJ1-1; D is possibly TRBD1 (6 bases). Trimming pared 2 bases from V and 3 bases from J, leaving 14 bases between. This CDR3 is built from 15 residues. Germline CDR1 SGHRS, CDR2 YFSETQ.

The chain has TRBV11-3 and TRBJ2-1, with a weak D call TRBD2 (7 bases). V was pared by 1 base and J by 1 base, with 14 bases between. Per the germline V gene, CDR1 is SGHNT and CDR2 is YENEEA. The CDR3 loop spans 17 amino acids. The CDR3 loop reads CASSLGAGAISYNEQFF. CDR3 DNA: TGTGCCAGCAGCTTAGGTGCGGGGGCGATTTCCTACAATGAGCAGTTCTTC.

This clone was seen once. Distinct nucleotide sequences in the sample also encode this CDR3. V usage is TRBV5-1 and J usage is TRBJ2-5; maybe TRBD1 (6 bases). The CDR3 length is 13 residues. V lost 2 bases, J lost 5 bases, and 10 bases lay in between. CDR1 is SGHRS, CDR2 YFSETQ, per germline. The CDR3 DNA follows: TGCGCCAGCAGCTTAGGGGGTAGGGAGACCCAGTACTTC. The encoded protein is CASSLGGRETQYF.

The chain joins TRBV4-3 to TRBJ2-7, with TRBD2 matching 15 bases. Trimming at V came to 0 bases and at J to 1 base, leaving 7 bases not matched to a gene. This CDR3 has 19 residues. Germline assignment: CDR1 LGHNA and CDR2 YSLEER. The CDR3 reads CASSQEAGLAGGSSYEQYF. The CDR3 DNA is TGCGCCAGCAGCCAAGAGGCGGGACTAGCGGGAGGATCTTCCTACGAGCAGTACTTC.

The chain combines TRBV7-9 with TRBJ1-4, with D tentatively TRBD1 (5 bases). The CDR3 is 14 residues long. In germline, CDR1 is SEHNR, CDR2 FQNEAQ (reference sequence). V shed 5 bases and J shed 1 base, with 8 bases lying between them. CDR3 DNA: TGTGCCAGCAGCAACCAGGGAACTAATGAAAAACTGTTTTTT. Its protein is CASSNQGTNEKLFF.

J is TRBJ2-3 and V is TRBV5-6; D uncertain. Deletions cut 1 base from V and 2 bases from J, with 8 bases between. From germline, CDR1 is SGHDT and CDR2 YYEEEE. The CDR3 totals 14 residues. DNA for the CDR3: TGTGCCAGCAGCTTGATCGGAACCACAGATACGCAGTATTTT. This translates into CASSLIGTTDTQYF. Looking up the rest from reference TRBV5-6 and TRBJ2-3 gives the full variable domain: DAGVTQSPTHLIKTRGQQVTLRCSPKSGHDTVSWYQQALGQGPQFIFQYYEEEERQRGNFPDRFSGHQFPNYSSELNVNALLLGDSALYLCASSLIGTTDTQYFGPGTRLTVL.

This chain uses TRBV5-1 with TRBJ1-4; D is perhaps TRBD1 (5 bases). From germline, CDR1 is SGHRS and CDR2 YFSETQ. The V and J ends lost 4 bases and 7 bases respectively, with 14 bases between them. The CDR3 sequence is 14 residues long. Here the CDR3 reads CASSTLGRGEKLFF. The CDR3 DNA reads TGCGCCAGCAGCACCCTGGGGCGCGGTGAAAAACTGTTTTTT. Complete variable domain (other parts from reference TRBV5-1 and TRBJ1-4): KAGVTQTPRYLIKTRGQQVTLSCSPISGHRSVSWYQQTPGQGLQFLFEYFSETQRNKGNFPGRFSGRQFSNSRSEMNVSTLELGDSALYLCASSTLGRGEKLFFGSGTQLSVL.

This CDR3 is CASSPAETGTDTQYF. The CDR3 coding sequence is TGCGCCAGCAGCCCCGCCGAGACGGGCACAGATACGCAGTATTTT. The V and J genes are TRBV4-1 and TRBJ2-3; no reliable D call. V lost 4 bases to trimming and J lost 1 base, with 12 bases between them. CDR1 is MGHRA, CDR2 YSYEKL, per germline. The CDR3 runs 15 residues.

This chain joins TRBV9 and TRBJ2-3; D ambiguous. Trimming removed 4 bases at V and 5 bases at J, with 11 bases between. This CDR3 has 13 amino acids. Germline values: CDR1 SGDLS, CDR2 YYNGEE. As DNA, the CDR3 is TGTGCCAGCAGCTCAGCCGTTGGAGATACGCAGTATTTT. It encodes CASSSAVGDTQYF.

V is TRBV28 and J is TRBJ1-6, with TRBD1 as a possible D gene (5 bases). CDR1 is MDHEN, CDR2 SYDVKM, per germline. CDR3 length equals 14 residues. V lost 2 bases to trimming and J lost 8 bases, with 10 bases between them. CDR3 in DNA: TGTGCCAGCAGTTTACGTCAGGGATATTCACCCCTCCACTTT. Its translation is CASSLRQGYSPLHF.

This chain links TRBV6-5 with TRBJ1-2; 7 bases line up with TRBD1. CDR3 length equals 14 residues. The germline gives CDR1 MNHEY, CDR2 SVGAGI. Losses at the gene ends were 5 bases for V and 8 bases for J; bases not matched to a gene: 11. The CDR3 sequence is CASSNRPGQSGYTF. CDR3 sequence (DNA): TGTGCCAGCAGTAACCGCCCGGGACAGTCGGGCTACACCTTC.

This clone was observed once. The chain is built from TRBV5-1 and TRBJ1-1; no definite D call. The CDR3 loop spans 14 amino acids. Germline CDR1 is SGHRS and CDR2 is YFSETQ. The V gene lost 4 bases and the J gene lost 2 bases, with 12 bases spanning the gap. The CDR3 nucleotides read TGCGCCAGCAGCCCCTGGTCGGGAAACACTGAAGCTTTCTTT. Encoded protein: CASSPWSGNTEAFF.

The chain links TRBV6-1 to TRBJ1-2, with D possibly matching TRBD1 (6 bases). The V end lost 6 bases, the J end lost 4 bases, and 12 bases lay between the germline ends. The germline CDR1 and CDR2 sequences are MNHNS and SASEGT. The CDR3 runs 13 residues. The CDR3 DNA follows: TGTGCCAGCAGAGAGTTACAGGGCTATGGCTACACCTTC. The encoded protein is CASRELQGYGYTF.

This chain joins TRBV6-5 and TRBJ2-7, with D perhaps TRBD1 or TRBD2 (5 bases each). Trimming pared 7 bases from V and 5 bases from J, leaving 18 bases between. This CDR3 has 14 amino acids. Germline V lookup: CDR1 MNHEY, CDR2 SVGAGI. CDR3 amino acids: CASKRGRASNEQYF. In DNA, the CDR3 is TGTGCCAGCAAAAGGGGCCGGGCTAGCAACGAGCAGTACTTC.

V usage is TRBV7-9 and J usage is TRBJ2-5; possible D gene TRBD1, 6 bases. The ends were cut back, 0 bases at V and 5 bases at J, with 13 bases in the middle. The germline V gene encodes CDR1 SEHNR and CDR2 FQNEAQ (reference sequence). This CDR3 spans 15 amino acids. CDR3 sequence reads: CASSLASGDRETQYF. The CDR3 DNA is TGTGCCAGCAGCTTAGCGTCAGGGGATAGGGAGACCCAGTACTTC.

The V call is TRBV7-6, the J call TRBJ1-5; no clear D gene. Deletions cut 1 base from V and 7 bases from J, with 8 bases between. Germline assignment: CDR1 SGHVS and CDR2 FNYEAQ. The CDR3 length is 13 residues. The DNA of the CDR3 is TGTGCCAGCAGCTTAGGGCCGAGGCAGCCCCAGCATTTT. Encoded protein: CASSLGPRQPQHF.

The rearrangement joins TRBV7-2 to TRBJ2-7, with TRBD2 matching 11 bases. Germline V gene data show CDR1 as SGHTA and CDR2 as FQGNSA. The V segment lost 4 bases and the J segment 5 bases; nucleotides outside the gene matches: 1. This CDR3 has 13 amino acids. The CDR3, as DNA: TGTGCCAGCAGCTCGACTAGCGGGAACGAGCAGTACTTC. Translating gives CASSSTSGNEQYF.

This chain connects TRBV29-1 to TRBJ1-2, with a tentative D call TRBD1 (5 bases). CDR3 size: 17 residues. Trimming took 2 bases from V and 2 from J, leaving 21 bases between them. Germline CDR1 and CDR2: SQVTM and ANQGSEA. The CDR3 loop reads CSVEFPLGRGVNYGYTF. The CDR3 nucleotides read TGCAGCGTTGAATTCCCGTTGGGGCGGGGAGTCAACTATGGCTACACCTTC.

V gene TRBV5-8 combines with J gene TRBJ2-1; tentative D call: TRBD1 (6 bases). V lost 0 bases and J lost 0, with 16 bases in between. The CDR3 runs 18 residues. Looked up from germline, CDR1 is SGHTS and CDR2 is YDEGEE. CDR3 nucleotides: TGTGCCAGCAGCTTGGGACAGGACCCACTTGGCTCCTACAATGAGCAGTTCTTC. It codes for CASSLGQDPLGSYNEQFF.

This sequence joins TRBV2 and TRBJ1-1, with unresolved D. Germline V gene data show CDR1 as SNHLY and CDR2 as FYNNEI. Deletions cut 9 bases from V and 0 bases from J, with 5 bases between. This CDR3 is 11 amino acids long. The CDR3 reads CASRLNTEAFF. CDR3 nucleotide sequence: TGTGCCAGTAGACTGAACACTGAAGCTTTCTTT.

V is TRBV10-3 and J is TRBJ2-6, with D possibly TRBD1 on 6 matching bases. Trimming left V 7 bases short and J 0 bases short, with 16 bases between. The V gene's germline CDR1 is ENHRY and CDR2 SYGVKD. The CDR3 has 17 residues. CDR3 residues: CAITSDRESSGANVLTF. In DNA, the CDR3 is TGTGCCATCACCTCGGACAGAGAAAGCTCTGGGGCCAACGTCCTGACTTTC.

This clone was seen only once. The chain uses TRBV7-3 and TRBJ2-1; 10 bases align to TRBD2. From germline, CDR1 is SGHTA and CDR2 FQGTGA. This CDR3 spans 18 amino acids. Unmatched junction bases numbered 10, after V lost 0 bases and J lost 5 bases. Here the CDR3 DNA reads TGTGCCAGCAGCTTAACGGTAGCGGGGGGCCTAAGAGACAATGAGCAGTTCTTC. This gives the protein CASSLTVAGGLRDNEQFF.

The J gene is TRBJ2-2, the V gene TRBV25-1, with 8 nucleotides matching TRBD2. The CDR3 has 14 residues. From germline, CDR1 is MGHDK and CDR2 SYGVNS. Germline trimming cut 6 bases from V and 6 bases from J; bases unmatched to any gene: 6. The CDR3 is CASRSGSLSGELFF. In DNA form, the CDR3 reads TGTGCCAGCAGAAGCGGGAGTCTCTCCGGGGAGCTGTTTTTT.

This clone has only one observation. The chain has TRBV11-3 and TRBJ2-1, with TRBD2 as a possible D gene (5 bases). The CDR3 totals 14 residues. Germline V CDR1 and CDR2: SGHNT, YENEEA. V lost 1 base and J lost 5, with 9 bases in between. The CDR3 loop reads CASSLVHGDNEQFF. The CDR3 DNA follows: TGTGCCAGCAGCTTAGTCCACGGGGACAATGAGCAGTTCTTC.

The chain joins TRBV5-1 to TRBJ1-3, with D possibly TRBD1 on 5 matching bases. CDR1 and CDR2 (germline): SGHRS, YFSETQ. Trimming pared 0 bases from V and 1 base from J, leaving 8 bases between. The CDR3 runs 15 residues. The CDR3 loop reads CASSLGQLSGNTIYF. The CDR3 region has the DNA TGCGCCAGCAGCTTGGGACAGCTGTCTGGAAACACCATATATTTT.

This clone was recorded only once. The rearrangement links TRBV6-4 to TRBJ2-3; 8 bases fit TRBD2. With 5 bases clipped from V and 1 base from J, the junction kept 8 bases outside the gene matches. The CDR3 sequence is 16 residues long. Germline CDR1 MRHNA, CDR2 SNTAGT. The CDR3 protein is CASSSLPLAGTDTQYF. The CDR3 DNA is TGTGCCAGCAGTTCCCTCCCACTAGCGGGCACAGATACGCAGTATTTT.

A single count supports this clone. V gene TRBV18 combines with J gene TRBJ2-7; D is uncertain. The CDR3 extends over 12 amino acids. Germline V CDR1 and CDR2: KGHSH, LQKENI. V gave up 6 bases and J gave up 4 bases, with 10 bases separating them. CDR3 amino acids: CASSPARYEQYF. The CDR3 DNA reads TGTGCCAGCTCCCCGGCCCGATACGAGCAGTACTTC.

Written as DNA, the CDR3 is TGTGCCAGCAGTGAACGGGGGTCTGGGGCCAACGTCCTGACTTTC. The encoded protein is CASSERGSGANVLTF. J is TRBJ2-6 and V is TRBV2; a weak D match, TRBD2 (6 bases). There are 15 residues in the CDR3. Germline loops: CDR1 SNHLY, CDR2 FYNNEI. Trimming left V 2 bases short and J 1 base short, with 6 bases between.

The gene calls are TRBV18 and TRBJ2-2; D is undetermined. Per germline, CDR1 KGHSH and CDR2 LQKENI. CDR3 size: 15 residues. The germline V and J ends were trimmed by 5 bases and 5 bases, with 15 bases remaining between them. CDR3 nucleotides: TGTGCCAGCTCATTGTCCGGGCCCGGGACCGGGGAGCTGTTTTTT. Its protein product is CASSLSGPGTGELFF.